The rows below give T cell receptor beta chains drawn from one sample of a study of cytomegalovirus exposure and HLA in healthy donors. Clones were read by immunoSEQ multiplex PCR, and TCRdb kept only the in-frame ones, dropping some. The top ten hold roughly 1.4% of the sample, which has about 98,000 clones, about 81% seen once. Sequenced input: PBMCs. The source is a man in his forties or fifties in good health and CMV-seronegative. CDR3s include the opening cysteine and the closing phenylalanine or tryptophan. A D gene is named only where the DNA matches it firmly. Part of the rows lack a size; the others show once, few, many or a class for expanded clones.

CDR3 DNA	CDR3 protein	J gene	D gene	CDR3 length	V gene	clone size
TGCGCCAGCAGCTTGGAGCTCCAAAGAACAGATACGCAGTATTTT	CASSLELQRTDTQYF	TRBJ2-3	NA	15	TRBV5-1	NA
TGTGCCAGCAGGAGGGAAGGTCTCAGCGAGCAGTACTTC	CASRREGLSEQYF	TRBJ2-7	NA	13	TRBV6-1	NA
TGTGCCAGCAGTGACTCAAGAGGAAGTAGGCAGTATTTT	CASSDSRGSRQYF	TRBJ2-3	NA	13	TRBV6-4	NA
TGTGCCAGCGGACAGAGGTTGTACGAGCAGTACTTC	CASGQRLYEQYF	TRBJ2-7	NA	12	TRBV7-2	few
TGTGCCAGCACCCCAGCGGGGGGGCCGGGTCAGCCCCAGCATTTT	CASTPAGGPGQPQHF	TRBJ1-5	NA	15	TRBV28	once
TGTGCCAGCAGCTTGAGGAGCGGGGGGTCAGATACGCAGTATTTT	CASSLRSGGSDTQYF	TRBJ2-3	TRBD2	15	TRBV5-4	NA
TGTGCCAGCAAAGAGGGGGCGTCGGGTGAAAAACTGTTTTTT	CASKEGASGEKLFF	TRBJ1-4	TRBD1	14	TRBV2	NA
TGTGCCAGCAGCTCGGACCAGGGGGCGAAGGCCTACGAGCAGTACTTC	CASSSDQGAKAYEQYF	TRBJ2-7	TRBD1	16	TRBV7-9	NA
TGTGCCAGCAGCTACCTAGCGGGGGGTCCGGCGATGGAGCAGTACTTC	CASSYLAGGPAMEQYF	TRBJ2-7	TRBD2	16	TRBV7-2	once
TGTGCCAGCTCACCCCGAAAGGGAGACACCGGGGAGCTGTTTTTT	CASSPRKGDTGELFF	TRBJ2-2	NA	15	TRBV18	NA
TGTGCCAGCTCACCATCGGAACAAGGGAGGCAGTACTTC	CASSPSEQGRQYF	TRBJ2-7	NA	13	TRBV18	NA
TGTGCCAGCAGTCTGTCTACGGGACAGGGGAAAGGGTACAATCAGCCCCAGCATTTT	CASSLSTGQGKGYNQPQHF	TRBJ1-5	TRBD1	19	TRBV27	NA
TGTGCCAGCAGTGAAGACATTAGGAGGATCGGACAAGAGACCCAGTACTTC	CASSEDIRRIGQETQYF	TRBJ2-5	NA	17	TRBV6-1	few
TGTTCCAGCAGCCTGTTCAATCAGCCCCAGCATTTT	CSSSLFNQPQHF	TRBJ1-5	NA	12	TRBV7-9	NA
TGTGCCAGCTCACCTTCCCCGGGACAGTCCGGAGAGGCTTTCTTT	CASSPSPGQSGEAFF	TRBJ1-1	TRBD1	15	TRBV18	NA
TGCGCCAGCAGCCAAGGAGCGGCCTGGACCTACGAGCAGTACTTC	CASSQGAAWTYEQYF	TRBJ2-7	NA	15	TRBV4-3	NA
TGTGCCAGCAGCTTGGGGGACAGGGCGGATTCACCCCTCCACTTT	CASSLGDRADSPLHF	TRBJ1-6	TRBD1	15	TRBV5-6	NA